This paragraph reports one TCR beta chain. Its antigen remains unidentified. Trimming removed 6 bases from V and 5 bases from J; junction bases left unmatched: 8. The CDR3 has 16 amino acids. The germline V gene has CDR1 PRHDT and CDR2 FYEKMQ (reference sequence). This PCR relied on a set of 60 Vbeta primers and 13 Jbeta primers. TCRdb's table, derived via immunoSEQ multiplex PCR, lists solely in-frame clones and lacks some. In the table there are roughly 130,000 clones, less than 80% of which are singletons. This specimen comes from a study of cytomegalovirus exposure and HLA in healthy donors. General observations from the study: In vitro confirmation showed a few CMV-associated chains to be CMV antigen specific. Most of the CMV-associated TCR beta chains (in a later analysis) appeared to be HLA-restricted. Several of the most significant clusters appeared, in a later analysis, to be linked to common viral pathogens.

V gene TRBV13 combines with J gene TRBJ1-4; TRBD1 agrees at 11 bases. The sample consisted of PBMCs. The clonotype comes from a man aged 35-49 years in good health and CMV-seropositive. Here the CDR3 DNA reads TGTGCCAGCAGAGCCAGGGGACAGGGGGGGAATGAAAAACTGTTTTTT. Its translation is CASRARGQGGNEKLFF.